The 16 T cell receptor beta chains below come from one sample, sequenced in a study of blood T cell repertoires in COVID-19. Using immunoSEQ multiplex PCR, the repertoire was profiled, and TCRdb retains in-frame clones only, with some absent. The table has approximately 120,000 clones, 79% seen once. The sequencing input was peripheral blood. Receptor source: a man aged 35-49 years with active or convalescent COVID-19.

The chain couples TRBV25-1 to TRBJ1-2; TRBD1 is a possible D gene (5 bases). Germline V gives CDR1 MGHDK, CDR2 SYGVNS. The CDR3 is 13 amino acids. Trimming took off 5 bases at V and 8 bases at J, with 15 bases between the two ends. The CDR3 DNA sequence: TGTGCCAGCAGTCCAGGGATAAAGGAGGGCTACACCTTC. This codes for CASSPGIKEGYTF.

This clone was detected once. The CDR3 reads CASSIEASGSPFSYEQYF. The CDR3 nucleotides are TGTGCCAGTAGTATAGAGGCTAGCGGGAGCCCCTTCTCCTACGAGCAGTACTTC. The rearrangement uses TRBV19 and TRBJ2-7, with 10 bases matching TRBD2. There are 18 residues in the CDR3. V shed 0 bases and J 0 bases; nucleotides not matched to a gene: 8. In germline, CDR1 is LNHDA, CDR2 SQIVND (reference sequence).

The rearrangement joins TRBV5-1 to TRBJ1-1; D is uncertain. This CDR3 spans 14 amino acids. CDR1 is SGHRS, CDR2 YFSETQ, per germline. V was clipped by 4 bases and J by 6 bases, with 16 bases between them. This CDR3 is CASSPTLEGSEAFF. The CDR3 nucleotides are TGCGCCAGCAGCCCTACTCTTGAGGGCTCTGAAGCTTTCTTT.

The gene calls are TRBV24-1 and TRBJ2-1; D gene unclear. Germline lookup yields CDR1 KGHDR and CDR2 SFDVKD. The CDR3 runs to 14 residues. The V end was cut by 0 bases, the J end by 1 base, with 3 bases between. The CDR3 sequence: CATSDLSSYNEQFF. As DNA, the CDR3 is TGTGCCACCAGTGATTTGTCTTCCTACAATGAGCAGTTCTTC.

The rearrangement links TRBV6-5 to TRBJ2-2, with 9 bases lining up with TRBD2. The V segment lost 4 bases and the J segment 6 bases; nucleotides outside the gene matches: 6. The V gene's germline CDR1 is MNHEY and CDR2 SVGAGI. This CDR3 spans 15 amino acids. In nucleotides, the CDR3 is TGTGCCAGCAGTTCTAGCGGGATTGGGTCCGGGGAGCTGTTTTTT. This codes for CASSSSGIGSGELFF.

CDR3 residues: CASSTPSGVSYEQYF. CDR3 DNA: TGTGCCAGTAGTACTCCTAGCGGGGTCTCCTACGAGCAGTACTTC. The chain combines TRBV19 with TRBJ2-7; 9 bases align to TRBD2. There are 15 residues in the CDR3. V was clipped by 4 bases and J by 0 bases; unmatched bases: 4. The germline CDR1 and CDR2 sequences are LNHDA and SQIVND (reference sequence).

V is TRBV9 and J is TRBJ1-1, with TRBD1 as a possible D gene (6 bases). Looked up from germline, CDR1 is SGDLS and CDR2 is YYNGEE. The V gene lost 5 bases and the J gene lost 1 base, with 15 bases spanning the gap. This CDR3 region has 15 residues. The CDR3 loop reads CASRTVTGRNTEAFF. CDR3 bases: TGTGCCAGCAGAACGGTCACAGGGAGGAACACTGAAGCTTTCTTT.

The gene calls are TRBV9 and TRBJ1-1, with 8 bases matching TRBD1. The germline V gene has CDR1 SGDLS and CDR2 YYNGEE. The CDR3 has 15 amino acids. After removal of 0 bases from V and 5 bases from J, the junction contained 6 bases not matched to a gene. CDR3 region: CASSVATGGGTEAFF. The CDR3 DNA follows: TGTGCCAGCAGCGTAGCAACAGGGGGAGGAACTGAAGCTTTCTTT.

The genes are TRBV5-1 and TRBJ2-5; TRBD2 aligns across 8 bases. J was trimmed by 2 bases and V by 4 bases; bases with no gene match: 4. There are 14 residues in the CDR3. CDR1 is SGHRS and CDR2 is YFSETQ in the germline V gene. The CDR3 here is CASSPGTSQETQYF. The CDR3 DNA follows: TGCGCCAGCAGCCCTGGGACTAGTCAAGAGACCCAGTACTTC.

The chain carries TRBV27 and TRBJ1-2; a possible D gene is TRBD1 (5 bases). Trimming removed 5 bases from V and 3 bases from J, with 10 bases in between. This CDR3 spans 13 amino acids. Germline values: CDR1 MNHEY, CDR2 SMNVEV (reference sequence). As DNA, the CDR3 is TGTGCCAGCAGTGCCGACAGCGACTATGGCTACACCTTC. It yields the protein CASSADSDYGYTF.

The chain employs TRBV7-8 and TRBJ2-3; D remains ambiguous. Trimming stripped 5 bases from V and 9 bases from J, with 18 bases between. Germline V gene data show CDR1 as SGHVS and CDR2 as FQNEAQ. The CDR3 has 14 residues. The CDR3 region is CASSPPTGFQTQYF. In DNA form, the CDR3 reads TGTGCCAGCAGCCCCCCGACTGGGTTTCAGACGCAGTATTTT.

The chain joins TRBV18 to TRBJ1-6; a weak D match, TRBD1 (5 bases). Germline assignment: CDR1 KGHSH and CDR2 LQKENI. The CDR3 is made up of 14 amino acids. V dropped 3 bases and J dropped 10 bases, with 13 bases sitting between them. The CDR3 loop is CASSPRDSGSPLHF. For the CDR3, the DNA is TGTGCCAGCTCACCGCGGGACTCGGGGTCACCCCTCCACTTT.

In this sample, this clone turned up a few times. This sample also contains other DNA sequences that code for the same CDR3. The chain employs TRBV11-2 and TRBJ1-1, with D possibly TRBD1 on 6 matching bases. Per the germline V gene, CDR1 is SGHAT and CDR2 is FQNNGV. This CDR3 is built from 17 residues. The V gene lost 2 bases and the J gene lost 3 bases, with 19 bases spanning the gap. CDR3 in amino acids: CASSLNLGGLGDTEAFF. CDR3 nucleotides: TGTGCCAGCAGCTTAAATCTAGGGGGATTAGGGGACACTGAAGCTTTCTTT.

The chain couples TRBV7-2 to TRBJ2-1, with D possibly matching TRBD2 (5 bases). Looked up from germline, CDR1 is SGHTA and CDR2 is FQGNSA. Trimming cost V 2 bases and J 9 bases, with 8 bases left between them. The CDR3 contains 12 residues. The CDR3 DNA is TGTGCCAGCAGCTTAATTGGGAGTGAGCAGTTCTTC. It translates to CASSLIGSEQFF. The full variable domain, in which reference TRBV7-2 and TRBJ2-1 provide the parts outside the CDR3, is GAGVSQSPSNKVTEKGKDVELRCDPISGHTALYWYRQSLGQGLEFLIYFQGNSAPDKSGLPSDRFSAERTGGSVSTLTIQRTQQEDSAVYLCASSLIGSEQFFGPGTRLTVL.

This clone has just one count. This sequence joins TRBV29-1 and TRBJ1-1, with 8 bases fitting TRBD1. V shed 3 bases, J shed 1 base, and the junction held 7 bases outside the gene matches. From germline, CDR1 is SQVTM and CDR2 ANQGSEA. This CDR3 is 15 amino acids long. The DNA for the CDR3 is TGCAGCGTTGAGGGGCAGGGGGCAAGGAACACTGAAGCTTTCTTT. This encodes CSVEGQGARNTEAFF.

The chain links TRBV3-1 (or the pseudogene TRBV3-2) to TRBJ1-4; the D is unclear. The germline gives CDR1 LGHDT, CDR2 YNNKEL (reference sequence). The CDR3 contains 18 residues. V lost 1 base and J 5 bases, leaving 20 bases between the germline ends. In DNA form, the CDR3 reads TGTGCCAGCAGCCAAGTGGCATCGGGGAGGGAAATGAATGAAAAACTGTTTTTT. This gives the protein CASSQVASGREMNEKLFF.